Below, 13 T cell receptor beta chains from the same sample are listed, as sequenced in a study of early T cells in non-severe SARS-CoV-2 infection (dated by TCRdb to the early 2020s). The method behind the library was 5' RACE. Sequencing relied on a NextSeq 500. TCRdb reran the public reads through fastp at Q25 and MiXCR, keeping productive beta chains. Each CDR3 protein gets just one entry, which takes the most common genes and DNA from the rows behind it. The table for this sample lists some 21,000 distinct CDR3 sequences; 5.3% of them were counted only once. The ten largest clones represent around 10% of the sample. The sample comprised whole blood. These receptors were collected from an adult who was a healthcare worker with PCR-confirmed SARS-CoV-2 infection or an uninfected control (not recorded which).

This clonotype showed up many times. V is TRBV12-3 or TRBV12-4 and J is TRBJ1-5; D not resolved. V shed 3 bases and J shed 4 bases, with 7 bases lying between them. The CDR3 loop spans 13 amino acids. This CDR3 is CASSFYGNQPQHF. CDR3 sequence (DNA): TGTGCCAGCAGTTTTTATGGGAATCAGCCCCAGCATTTT.

This clonotype showed up many times. The gene calls are TRBV19 and TRBJ1-5; 9 bases are shared with TRBD1. The V gene's germline CDR1 is LNHDA and CDR2 SQIVND (reference sequence). Losses at the gene ends were 7 bases for V and 5 bases for J; bases not matched to a gene: 9. The CDR3 is 15 amino acids. The DNA of the CDR3 is TGTGCCAGTACCCTAGACAGGGGGAGAGATCAGCCCCAGCATTTT. Its translation is CASTLDRGRDQPQHF.

Of note for this clonotype: A clone one base away is much larger, so this may be a read error. This rearrangement joins TRBV5-1 to TRBJ2-7; D is perhaps TRBD1 (5 bases). The CDR3 has 14 amino acids. Germline V gives CDR1 SGHRS, CDR2 YFSETQ. The V end lost 0 bases, the J end lost 3 bases, and 10 bases lay between the germline ends. The CDR3 sequence: CASSLAPDNYEQYF. In DNA, the CDR3 is TGCGCCAGCAGCTTGGCTCCGGACAACTACGAGCAGTACTTC.

This clonotype was counted many times. This chain uses TRBV12-3 or TRBV12-4 with TRBJ2-5; D uncertain. The length of the CDR3 is 14 residues. V was clipped by 3 bases and J by 2 bases, with 10 bases between them. The CDR3 here is CASSFTRIQETQYF. CDR3 bases: TGTGCCAGCAGTTTTACACGAATTCAAGAGACCCAGTACTTC.

Only a few counts were recorded for this clonotype. The chain links TRBV7-9 to TRBJ1-1; 7 bases line up with TRBD1. The CDR3 is made up of 17 amino acids. CDR1 and CDR2 (germline): SEHNR, FQNEAQ (reference sequence). V lost 8 bases to trimming and J lost 2 bases; unmatched junction nucleotides: 17. CDR3: CASAGTGVYVLNTEAFF. CDR3 bases: TGTGCCAGCGCGGGTACAGGGGTCTATGTCCTAAACACTGAAGCTTTCTTT.

The chain uses TRBV11-2 and TRBJ2-3; D is unresolved. Germline V lookup: CDR1 SGHAT, CDR2 FQNNGV. This CDR3 is built from 12 residues. The germline V and J ends were trimmed by 7 bases and 7 bases, with 12 bases remaining between them. CDR3 nucleotide sequence: TGTGCCAGCACCCGCTCCCGATATACGCAGTATTTT. Amino acid sequence: CASTRSRYTQYF.

In its sample, this clonotype was seen many times. V is TRBV7-2 and J is TRBJ2-3, with 8 bases matching TRBD2. This CDR3 region has 16 residues. V was pared by 1 base and J by 2 bases, with 5 bases of the junction left unmatched. Germline CDR1 and CDR2: SGHTA and FQGNSA. CDR3 in amino acids: CASSLVTGGLTDTQYF. The CDR3 nucleotides are TGTGCCAGCAGCTTAGTCACGGGAGGGCTCACAGATACGCAGTATTTT. Using reference TRBV7-2 and TRBJ2-3 for the parts outside the CDR3, the full variable domain is GAGVSQSPSNKVTEKGKDVELRCDPISGHTALYWYRQSLGQGLEFLIYFQGNSAPDKSGLPSDRFSAERTGGSVSTLTIQRTQQEDSAVYLCASSLVTGGLTDTQYFGPGTRLTVL.

V gene TRBV20-1 combines with J gene TRBJ2-3, with 9 bases aligning to TRBD2. V shed 4 bases and J 2 bases; nucleotides not matched to a gene: 10. This CDR3 is built from 16 residues. Germline assignment: CDR1 DFQATT and CDR2 SNEGSKA (reference sequence). CDR3 DNA sequence: TGCAGTGCTACCCCGAGACTAGCGGTAACCACAGATACGCAGTATTTT. It is translated as CSATPRLAVTTDTQYF.

This clonotype was seen repeatedly, ten times or more. V gene TRBV14 combines with J gene TRBJ2-3; D is tentatively TRBD1 or TRBD2 (6 bases each). This CDR3 comprises 14 residues. Per germline, CDR1 SGHDN and CDR2 FVKESK. V was clipped by 6 bases and J by 5 bases, with 15 bases between them. The CDR3 reads CASRRDGGGDTQYF. The CDR3 DNA is TGTGCCAGCAGGAGGGACGGAGGGGGAGATACGCAGTATTTT.

This chain links TRBV18 with TRBJ2-5; D is perhaps TRBD1 (5 bases). Per the germline V gene, CDR1 is KGHSH and CDR2 is LQKENI. The V and J ends lost 6 bases and 0 bases respectively, with 11 bases between them. The CDR3 runs to 14 residues. The CDR3 nucleotides read TGTGCCAGCTCGCGACAGCCGTACCAAGAGACCCAGTACTTC. Its translation is CASSRQPYQETQYF.

V usage is TRBV4-1 and J usage is TRBJ1-3; no reliable D call. The germline V gene has CDR1 MGHRA and CDR2 YSYEKL. The CDR3 consists of 15 residues. The V end was cut by 6 bases, the J end by 0 bases, with 12 bases between. The CDR3 protein is CASSPNFGSGNTIYF. CDR3 bases: TGCGCCAGCAGTCCCAACTTCGGCTCTGGAAACACCATATATTTT.

At least ten counts were recorded for this clonotype. The chain links TRBV7-2 to TRBJ2-1, with D possibly being TRBD1 (6 bases). Trimming removed 1 base from V and 6 bases from J, with 13 bases in between. Germline CDR1 is SGHTA and CDR2 is FQGNSA. The CDR3 is made up of 15 amino acids. The CDR3 loop is CASSLGGQGINEQFF. The DNA of the CDR3 is TGTGCCAGCAGCTTAGGGGGGCAGGGGATCAATGAGCAGTTCTTC.

There are many counts of this clonotype. This chain joins TRBV25-1 and TRBJ2-1; D might be TRBD2 (5 bases). V lost 1 base to trimming and J lost 0 bases, with 13 bases between them. Germline CDR1 MGHDK, CDR2 SYGVNS. The CDR3 is 17 residues long. The CDR3 nucleotides read TGTGCCAGCAGTGAATCAGAGCGGCACCTCTCCTACAATGAGCAGTTCTTC. Encoded protein: CASSESERHLSYNEQFF. The whole variable domain, remainder taken from reference TRBV25-1 and TRBJ2-1, is EADIYQTPRYLVIGTGKKITLECSQTMGHDKMYWYQQDPGMELHLIHYSYGVNSTEKGDLSSESTVSRIRTEHFPLTLESARPSHTSQYLCASSESERHLSYNEQFFGPGTRLTVL.